This section outlines one TCR beta chain sequence together with its context. No antigen is known for it. One entry per CDR3 protein, called by TCRdb with MiXCR from the 5' RACE reads. This sample has around 590,000 distinct CDR3 sequences, with roughly an eighth found just once. The source of the sample is a study of T cells after yellow fever vaccination. Study results and caveats: At around 95% for CD4 and approximately 89% for CD8, most primary-vaccination clones showed up again after the booster.

The length of the CDR3 is 15 residues. Germline CDR1 and CDR2: MNHEY and SVGEGT. With 8 bases clipped from V and 2 bases from J, the junction kept 12 bases outside the gene matches. This chain connects TRBV6-2 or TRBV6-3 to TRBJ2-7; 7 positions agree with TRBD1. This TCR came from a man aged 25-40 years who received the YFV17D yellow fever vaccine. The sample in question was PBMCs, obtained on the day of the yellow fever booster vaccination. CDR3: CASSPGTVLAYEQYF. CDR3 bases: TGTGCCAGCTCTCCCGGGACAGTTCTTGCCTACGAGCAGTACTTC.